This T cell receptor (beta chain) was sequenced in a study of T cells in Graves' hyperthyroidism and ophthalmopathy. RNA transcripts gave rise to amplified TCR beta CDR3 regions. Primed by the HTBI set, a first-round RT-PCR was run on the TCR CDR3. MiXCR, applied by TCRdb to the multiplex PCR reads, yields one record per CDR3 protein. The sample holds 490,000 or so distinct CDR3 sequences, 20% seen once. CDR1 and CDR2 from the germline V gene are MDHEN and SYDVKM. The CDR3 consists of 14 residues. At least 3 on the Clinical Activity Score was recorded for ophthalmopathy patients, who also had NOSPECS grade at least 4 and duration under 3 months. On this clonotype: Since a much larger clone is just one base distant, this may be a read error.

The TCR comes from a man between 40 and 49 years old with Graves' ophthalmopathy. Sequencing was carried out using blood. V usage is TRBV28 and J usage is TRBJ2-2; 7 bases fit TRBD1. Written as DNA, the CDR3 is TGTGCCAGCAGAACGGGACAGAACGCCGGGGAGCTGTTTTTT. Translated: CASRTGQNAGELFF.